This record looks at one T cell receptor (beta chain) sequence and its context. This sample stems from a study of T cells in Graves' hyperthyroidism and ophthalmopathy. The CDR3 regions of TCR beta were amplified from RNA transcripts. HTBI primers drove first-round RT-PCR of the TCR CDR3. In TCRdb, the multiplex PCR reads were re-called with MiXCR into one record per CDR3 protein. Among 35,000 to 45,000 distinct CDR3 sequences, around 56% were seen once, and the ten largest hold roughly 17%. This CDR3 is built from 14 residues. Germline V gives CDR1 SEHNR, CDR2 FQNEAQ (reference sequence). The V end lost 2 bases, the J end lost 6 bases, and 13 bases lay between the germline ends.

What was sequenced was blood. This chain uses TRBV7-9 with TRBJ1-1, with unresolved D. The sequence was obtained from a man aged 40-49 years with Graves' ophthalmopathy. In DNA form, the CDR3 reads TGTGCCAGCAGCTTAACAGCCATGTCCGCTGAAGCTTTCTTT. This translates into CASSLTAMSAEAFF.